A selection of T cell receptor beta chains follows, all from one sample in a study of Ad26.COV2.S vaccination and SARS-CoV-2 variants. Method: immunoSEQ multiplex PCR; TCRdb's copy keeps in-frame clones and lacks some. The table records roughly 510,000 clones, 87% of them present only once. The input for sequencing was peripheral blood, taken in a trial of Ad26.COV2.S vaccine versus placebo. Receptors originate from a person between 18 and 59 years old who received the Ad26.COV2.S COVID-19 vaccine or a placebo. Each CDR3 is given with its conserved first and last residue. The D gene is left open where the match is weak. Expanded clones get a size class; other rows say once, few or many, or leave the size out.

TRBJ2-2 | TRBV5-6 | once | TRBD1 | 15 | CASSMKDRGTGELFF | TGTGCCAGCAGCATGAAGGACAGGGGCACCGGGGAGCTGTTTTTT
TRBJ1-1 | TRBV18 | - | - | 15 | CASSPGPGRNTEAFF | TGTGCCAGCTCACCAGGTCCAGGGAGGAACACTGAAGCTTTCTTT
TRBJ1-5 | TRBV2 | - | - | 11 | CASRAAQPQHF | TGTGCCAGCAGGGCGGCTCAGCCCCAGCATTTT
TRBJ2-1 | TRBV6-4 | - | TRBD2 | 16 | CASSVLAGGPSDEQFF | TGTGCCAGCAGTGTACTAGCGGGAGGGCCCTCCGATGAGCAGTTCTTC
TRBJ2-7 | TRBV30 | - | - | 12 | CAWSVRGGEQYF | TGTGCCTGGAGTGTACGAGGGGGCGAGCAGTACTTC
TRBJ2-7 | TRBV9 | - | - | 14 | CASAPQGRSYEQYF | TGTGCCAGCGCCCCCCAGGGCCGCTCCTACGAGCAGTACTTC
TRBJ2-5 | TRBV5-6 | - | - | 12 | CASSLEGLAQYF | TGTGCCAGCAGCTTGGAGGGGTTGGCCCAGTACTTC
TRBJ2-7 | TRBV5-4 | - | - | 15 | CASSLEQGSHYEQYF | TGTGCCAGCAGCTTAGAACAGGGTTCGCACTACGAGCAGTACTTC
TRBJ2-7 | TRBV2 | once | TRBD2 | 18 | CASSTGTSGRVGSYEQYF | TGTGCCAGCAGTACCGGGACTAGCGGACGGGTGGGGTCCTACGAGCAGTACTTC
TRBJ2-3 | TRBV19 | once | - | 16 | CASSMRAGLSTDTQYF | TGTGCCAGTAGTATGAGGGCGGGGTTGAGCACAGATACGCAGTATTTT
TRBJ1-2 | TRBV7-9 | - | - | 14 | CASSFPGPGGGYTF | TGTGCCAGCAGTTTCCCGGGTCCCGGAGGGGGCTACACCTTC
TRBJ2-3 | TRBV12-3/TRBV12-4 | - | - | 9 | CASSPPPYF | TGTGCCAGCAGTCCTCCCCCGTATTTT
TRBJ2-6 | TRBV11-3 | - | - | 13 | CASSFRGANVLTF | TGTGCCAGCAGCTTTCGCGGGGCCAACGTCCTGACTTTC
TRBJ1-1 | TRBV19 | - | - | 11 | CASRRNTEAFF | TGTGCCAGTAGACGGAACACTGAAGCTTTCTTT
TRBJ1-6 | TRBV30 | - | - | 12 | CAWVRGDSPLHF | TGTGCCTGGGTAAGGGGGGATTCACCCCTCCACTTT
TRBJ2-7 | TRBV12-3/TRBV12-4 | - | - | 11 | CASRGGLEQYF | TGTGCCAGCAGGGGGGGCCTGGAGCAGTACTTC
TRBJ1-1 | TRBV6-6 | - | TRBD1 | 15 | CASSYRTGRDTEAFF | TGTGCCAGCAGTTACCGGACAGGCAGGGACACTGAAGCTTTCTTT
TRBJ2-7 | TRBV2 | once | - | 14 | CASHRGGTGYEQYF | TGTGCCAGCCACAGGGGGGGGACGGGTTACGAGCAGTACTTC
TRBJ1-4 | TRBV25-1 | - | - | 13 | CASRGTHNEKLFF | TGTGCCAGTCGGGGGACCCATAATGAAAAACTGTTTTTT
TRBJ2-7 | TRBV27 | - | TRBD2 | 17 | CASKDGAGGPSTYEQYF | TGTGCCAGCAAAGATGGAGCGGGAGGCCCTTCTACCTACGAGCAGTACTTC
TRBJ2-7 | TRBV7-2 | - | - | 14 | CASSPPRSSYEQYF | TGTGCCAGCAGCCCCCCGAGGAGCTCCTACGAGCAGTACTTC
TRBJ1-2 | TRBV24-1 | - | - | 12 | CATSDLTAGYTF | TGTGCCACCAGTGATTTGACAGCTGGCTACACCTTC
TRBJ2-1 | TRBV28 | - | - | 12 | CASMFWDNEQFF | TGTGCCAGCATGTTCTGGGACAATGAGCAGTTCTTC
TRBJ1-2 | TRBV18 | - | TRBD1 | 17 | CASSPQTGGIRNYGYTF | TGTGCCAGCTCCCCTCAGACAGGGGGGATTAGGAACTATGGCTACACCTTC
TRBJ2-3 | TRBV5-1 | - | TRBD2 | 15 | CASSFYGRGTDTQYF | TGCGCCAGCAGCTTCTACGGGAGGGGCACAGATACGCAGTATTTT
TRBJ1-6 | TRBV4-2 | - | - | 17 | CASSQGTGRQGGSPLHF | TGTGCCAGCAGCCAGGGAACAGGGAGGCAGGGAGGGTCACCCCTCCACTTT
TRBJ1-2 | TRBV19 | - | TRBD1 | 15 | CASSLTGQGAGGYTF | TGTGCCAGTAGTCTGACGGGACAGGGGGCAGGTGGCTACACCTTC
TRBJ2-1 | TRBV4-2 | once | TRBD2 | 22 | CASSPGLAGNRADRSSYNEQFF | TGTGCCAGCAGCCCCGGGCTAGCGGGAAATCGAGCTGACCGAAGCTCCTACAATGAGCAGTTCTTC
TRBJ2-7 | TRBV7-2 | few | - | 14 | CASSSADSRDEQYF | TGTGCCAGCAGCTCGGCGGATAGTAGAGACGAGCAGTACTTC
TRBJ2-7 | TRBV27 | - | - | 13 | CASSPRAMYEQYF | TGTGCCAGCAGTCCCCGGGCCATGTACGAGCAGTACTTC
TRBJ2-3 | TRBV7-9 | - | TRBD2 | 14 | CASSFAGVEDTQYF | TGTGCCAGCAGCTTCGCGGGAGTGGAAGATACGCAGTATTTT
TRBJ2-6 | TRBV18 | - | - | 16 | CASSPPKGSGANVLTF | TGTGCCAGCTCACCACCGAAGGGCTCTGGGGCCAACGTCCTGACTTTC
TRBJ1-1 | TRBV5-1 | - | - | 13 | CASSLERNTEAFF | TGCGCCAGCAGCTTAGAGCGGAACACTGAAGCTTTCTTT
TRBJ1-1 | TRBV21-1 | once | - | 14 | CASSKKGRVTEAFF | TGTGCCAGCAGCAAGAAAGGGAGGGTCACTGAAGCTTTCTTT
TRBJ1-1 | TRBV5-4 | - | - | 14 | CASSSIWGDTEAFF | TGTGCCAGCAGCTCAATCTGGGGGGACACTGAAGCTTTCTTT
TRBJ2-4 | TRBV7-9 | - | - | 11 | CASSSLDIQYF | TGTGCCAGCAGCTCACTGGACATTCAGTACTTC
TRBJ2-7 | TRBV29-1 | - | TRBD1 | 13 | CSAGTGVSYEQYF | TGCAGCGCCGGGACAGGGGTATCCTACGAGCAGTACTTC
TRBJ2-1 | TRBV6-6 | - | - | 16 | CASSQSPRGSGNEQFF | TGTGCCAGCAGTCAAAGCCCCCGGGGGTCGGGCAATGAGCAGTTCTTC
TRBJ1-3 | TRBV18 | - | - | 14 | CASPKEGSRNTIYF | TGTGCCAGCCCGAAGGAGGGGTCTAGAAACACCATATATTTT
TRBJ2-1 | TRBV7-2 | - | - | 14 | CASSLAGRGNEQFF | TGTGCCAGCAGCTTAGCGGGGCGGGGCAATGAGCAGTTCTTC
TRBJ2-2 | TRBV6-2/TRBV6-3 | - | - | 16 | CASSYSSLVDTGELFF | TGTGCCAGCAGTTACTCGAGCCTAGTGGACACCGGGGAGCTGTTTTTT
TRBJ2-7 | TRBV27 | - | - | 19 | CASSLTLRRGSFGTYEQYF | TGTGCCAGCAGTCTGACCCTCCGTCGGGGATCCTTCGGAACCTACGAGCAGTACTTC
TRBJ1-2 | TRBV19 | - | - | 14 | CASSIQGRPYGYTF | TGTGCCAGTAGTATCCAGGGGCGGCCCTATGGCTACACCTTC
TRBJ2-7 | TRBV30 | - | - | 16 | CAWNQGAPKRGYEQYF | TGTGCCTGGAACCAAGGGGCCCCTAAAAGGGGCTACGAGCAGTACTTC
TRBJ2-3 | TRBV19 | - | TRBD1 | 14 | CASTSRGGEGTQYF | TGTGCCAGTACGTCGAGAGGGGGCGAGGGTACGCAGTATTTT
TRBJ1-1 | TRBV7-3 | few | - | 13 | CASSPSRITEAFF | TGTGCCAGCAGCCCGAGTAGGATAACTGAAGCTTTCTTT
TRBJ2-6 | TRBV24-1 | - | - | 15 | CATMAGSSGANVLTF | TGTGCCACCATGGCGGGGAGCTCTGGGGCCAACGTCCTGACTTTC
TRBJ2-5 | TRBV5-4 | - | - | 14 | CASSLVGAGETQYF | TGTGCCAGCAGCTTGGTGGGAGCAGGCGAGACCCAGTACTTC
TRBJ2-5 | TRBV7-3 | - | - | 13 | CASSLLGVATQYF | TGTGCCAGCAGCTTACTCGGGGTCGCCACCCAGTACTTC
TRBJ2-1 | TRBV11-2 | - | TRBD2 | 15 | CASSFGGAPVGEQFF | TGTGCCAGCAGCTTCGGGGGGGCACCTGTTGGGGAGCAGTTCTTC